This is a list of T cell receptor beta chains from one sample in a study of blood T cells in healthy people across ages. From the 5' RACE reads, TCRdb called clonotypes with MiXCR, one entry per CDR3 protein. Of 750,000 to 950,000 distinct CDR3 sequences in the sample, roughly 25% were seen once. These same data were also listed under a study on T cells of mothers and their children.

The specimen sequenced was blood. These receptors all stem from a boy between 5 and 17 years old in good health. Each CDR3 is given with its conserved first and last residue. The D gene is left open where the match is weak. The listing skips clone size in some rows; elsewhere it reads once, few, many or a size class.

TRBV4-1,TRBJ2-7,.,few,TGCGCCAGCAGCCAAGAAGGTGGCCCTCGTGTTGTCTACGAGCAGTACTTC,CASSQEGGPRVVYEQYF
TRBV10-2,TRBJ2-1,TRBD1,.,TGCGCCAGCGCTCAGGGACAGACCTACAATGAGCAGTTCTTC,CASAQGQTYNEQFF
TRBV2,TRBJ1-4,.,.,TGTGCCAGCAGATACAGTGCAACTAATGAAAAACTGTTTTTT,CASRYSATNEKLFF
TRBV5-1,TRBJ2-1,TRBD1,.,TGCGCCAGCAGCGGAATCATACAGGGGAGTAGGTACAATGAGCAGTTCTTC,CASSGIIQGSRYNEQFF
TRBV27,TRBJ2-1,TRBD2,.,TGTGCCAGCAGTCCGACTAGCGGGGGGCTTGGTGAGCAGTTCTTC,CASSPTSGGLGEQFF
TRBV9,TRBJ1-1,.,.,TGTGCCAGCAGCGTAGCTGGGACTTCGAGCCCTGAAGCTTTCTTT,CASSVAGTSSPEAFF
TRBV4-1,TRBJ2-7,TRBD2,.,TGCGCCAGCAGCCAAGTCGTCACCGGGGGGGTATCAAGCTCCTACGAGCAGTACTTC,CASSQVVTGGVSSSYEQYF
TRBV5-1,TRBJ1-4,.,few,TGCGCCAGCAGCTTGGGGCTTAGGGAAGGAGAAAAACTGTTTTTT,CASSLGLREGEKLFF
TRBV12-3/TRBV12-4,TRBJ2-3,TRBD2,.,TGTGCCAGCAGTTTAAGAGCGGGGGGGAGCACAGATACGCAGTATTTT,CASSLRAGGSTDTQYF
TRBV7-9,TRBJ1-2,.,.,TGTGCCAGCAGCCGGATCAACGGGCGAGCTAACTATGGCTACACCTTC,CASSRINGRANYGYTF
TRBV7-6,TRBJ1-1,.,.,TGTGCCAGCAGCTTATGGGGGAGGTCGTGGTCACATCCCCCAGACTGGAACACTGAAGCTTTCTTT,CASSLWGRSWSHPPDWNTEAFF
TRBV6-2/TRBV6-3,TRBJ2-1,TRBD2,few,TGTGCCAGCAGATCTAGCGGGGTGGGTAGAAATGAGCAGTTCTTC,CASRSSGVGRNEQFF
TRBV4-1,TRBJ1-6,TRBD1,.,TGCGCCAGCAGCCAAGATCGACAGGGCCGTTCACCCCTCCACTTT,CASSQDRQGRSPLHF
TRBV24-1,TRBJ2-1,.,.,TGTGCCACCGGCGACAGCTTCAATGAGCAGTTCTTC,CATGDSFNEQFF
TRBV7-7,TRBJ2-2,.,.,TGTGCTAGCAGCTTAGTACCGTACGGGGAGCTGTTTTTT,CASSLVPYGELFF
TRBV3-1,TRBJ1-1,.,.,TGTGCCAGCAGCCAAGAAGGCCACACTGAAGCTTTCTTT,CASSQEGHTEAFF
TRBV19,TRBJ2-7,TRBD2,few,TGTGCCGTTTCGGGGGCTAGCGGGGTTTACGAGCAGTACTTC,CAVSGASGVYEQYF